This T cell receptor (beta chain) was obtained from a study of T cells in Graves' hyperthyroidism and ophthalmopathy. The study based diagnoses on clinical symptoms, serum thyroxine and TRAb, thyroid ultrasound and orbital computed tomography. Amplified TCR beta CDR3 regions came from RNA transcripts. Using the HTBI primer set, a first-round RT-PCR was run on the TCR CDR3. TCRdb processed the multiplex PCR reads anew with MiXCR; each CDR3 protein has one entry. The table records 300,000 to 500,000 distinct CDR3 sequences, over 12% of them present only once. The V segment lost 6 bases and the J segment 9 bases; nucleotides outside the gene matches: 14. CDR1 and CDR2 (germline): MNHNS, SASEGT. The CDR3 length is 16 residues.

The source is a man in his fifties with Graves' ophthalmopathy. Material: blood. The chain has TRBV6-1 and TRBJ2-1; 10 nucleotides agree with TRBD1. Written as DNA, the CDR3 is TGTGCCAGCAGGCGAAACGGTGGGGACAGGGGCGGTGAGCAGTTCTTC. Protein product: CASRRNGGDRGGEQFF.